Each of the 2 T cell receptor beta chains below was sequenced from the same sample in a study of blood T cells in healthy people across ages. Primed by a sample-barcoded 5' primer and a J-beta primer mix, a second PCR proceeded for about 7 to 12 cycles. TCRdb reprocessed the 5' RACE reads via MiXCR and lists one record per CDR3 protein. Found here are around 2 million distinct CDR3 sequences, approximately 40% of them singletons; the top ten hold 20% to 25%. Source material: blood. The source is a human donor in good health.

This clonotype was seen only a few times. This chain joins TRBV4-1 and TRBJ1-2; D might be TRBD1 (5 bases). CDR1 is MGHRA and CDR2 is YSYEKL in the germline V gene. V was pared by 2 bases and J by 4 bases, with 11 bases between. This CDR3 region has 14 residues. CDR3: CASSQPGTAYGYTF. The CDR3 DNA reads as TGCGCCAGCAGCCAACCCGGGACGGCCTATGGCTACACCTTC.

Only one count was recorded for this clonotype. V and J are TRBV4-2 and TRBJ2-4; the match to TRBD2 covers 11 bases. The CDR3 spans 20 residues. Germline loops: CDR1 LGHNA, CDR2 YNFKEQ. Trimming cost V 0 bases and J 0 bases; bases outside gene matches: 10. CDR3 amino acids: CASSQDQSSGGLLAKNIQYF. In nucleotides, the CDR3 is TGTGCCAGCAGCCAAGATCAGTCTAGCGGGGGGCTACTAGCCAAAAACATTCAGTACTTC.